This T cell receptor (beta chain) was documented in a study of T cell changes during pregnancy in multiple sclerosis (dated by TCRdb to the late 2010s). In terms of the full investigation: The study looked at changes in the T cell repertoire across pregnancy in women with multiple sclerosis.

At the junction V is shortened by 5 bases and J by 8 bases, with 18 bases in between. According to the germline V gene (reference sequence), CDR1 reads GTSNPN and CDR2 reads SVGIG. The CDR3 starts with the cysteine, ends with the phenylalanine, and has 14 residues. Only the CDR3 DNA stays, 42 bases, in frame from base 1. This clone was observed once. It lacks a known antigen. There are no base qualities to consult, and no much larger clone falls within one base. The library was obtained by the immunoSEQ multiplex PCR assay. TCRdb re-hosts the immuneACCESS table, in-frame sequences only. Its copies lack some clones; in the studies checked, an unresolved V gene accounts for under half of them, and the cause for the rest is not known. This sample comprises fewer than 100,000 clones, around 91% of them detected only once. The ten largest clones add up to 1.5% to 2% of the sample.

The receptor's source is a female donor with multiple sclerosis, enrolled in a pregnancy study. The sequencing used peripheral blood, collected before pregnancy. The sequence joins TRBV30 to TRBJ1-4; tentative D gene TRBD1, with 5 bases matching. The DNA sequence reads TGTGCCTGGGATTATTCGGGGAGGGACGAAAAACTGTTTTTT. Protein translation: CAWDYSGRDEKLFF.